Below, 16 T cell receptor beta chains from the same sample are listed, as sequenced in a study of T cell responses to AZD1222 COVID-19 vaccine. Libraries were prepared by immunoSEQ multiplex PCR; TCRdb keeps only in-frame clonotypes and omits some of them. The sample yields 150,000 to 180,000 clones, around 87% seen once. Sequencing was performed on peripheral blood, taken 28 days after the second AZD1222 dose. The receptors come from an adult who received the AZD1222 COVID-19 vaccine.

The chain couples TRBV14 to TRBJ1-1, with D unresolved. This CDR3 is 13 amino acids long. Germline values: CDR1 SGHDN, CDR2 FVKESK. V lost 0 bases and J lost 10, with 12 bases in between. CDR3 sequence reads: CASSQDLGRGAFF. DNA for the CDR3: TGTGCCAGCAGCCAAGATCTCGGACGCGGAGCTTTCTTT. Based on the CDR3 plus reference TRBV14 and TRBJ1-1, the full variable domain is EAGVTQFPSHSVIEKGQTVTLRCDPISGHDNLYWYRRVMGKEIKFLLHFVKESKQDESGMPNNRFLAERTGGTYSTLKVQPAELEDSGVYFCASSQDLGRGAFFGQGTRLTVV.

This clone is a singleton in its sample. The gene calls are TRBV29-1 and TRBJ2-7; D possibly corresponds to TRBD2 (6 bases). V shed 3 bases and J shed 0 bases, with 9 bases lying between them. Germline V gives CDR1 SQVTM, CDR2 ANQGSEA. The CDR3 is made up of 13 amino acids. CDR3 coding DNA: TGCAGCGTTGACGGGGGAAGCTCCTACGAGCAGTACTTC. Protein: CSVDGGSSYEQYF.

Points on this clone: Distinct nucleotide sequences in the sample also encode this CDR3. The chain is built from TRBV5-6 and TRBJ1-3; the D is unclear. The ends were cut back, 1 base at V and 1 base at J, with 6 bases in the middle. Germline lookup yields CDR1 SGHDT and CDR2 YYEEEE. The CDR3 contains 14 residues. The CDR3 loop is CASSLWGSGNTIYF. The DNA for the CDR3 is TGTGCCAGCAGCTTGTGGGGATCTGGAAACACCATATATTTT.

The chain employs TRBV30 and TRBJ2-3; D is ambiguous. V was shortened by 2 bases and J by 4 bases, with 4 bases between the two germline ends. The germline gives CDR1 GTSNPN, CDR2 SVGIG (reference sequence). This CDR3 is 11 amino acids long. CDR3 nucleotide sequence: TGTGCCTGGAGTAATTCAGATACGCAGTATTTT. Amino acid sequence: CAWSNSDTQYF.

The gene calls are TRBV28 and TRBJ1-5; perhaps TRBD1 as D (5 bases). This CDR3 contains 15 residues. Trimming took 3 bases from V and 7 from J, leaving 16 bases between them. Looked up from germline, CDR1 is MDHEN and CDR2 is SYDVKM. The CDR3 loop reads CASSFAVAGAQPQHF. The CDR3 DNA reads TGTGCCAGCAGTTTCGCTGTGGCTGGGGCACAGCCCCAGCATTTT.

The chain uses TRBV25-1 and TRBJ1-5; D gene unclear. Between the trimmed V and J ends, which lost 4 bases and 4 bases, there was a span of 14 bases. The CDR3 spans 15 residues. Germline CDR1 is MGHDK and CDR2 is SYGVNS. CDR3 sequence: CASSAPGLGNQPQHF. Here the CDR3 DNA reads TGTGCCAGCAGTGCTCCCGGCCTGGGGAATCAGCCCCAGCATTTT.

The chain links TRBV29-1 to TRBJ2-2; D perhaps matches TRBD1 (6 bases). Trimming pared 5 bases from V and 6 bases from J, leaving 7 bases between. Germline CDR1 SQVTM, CDR2 ANQGSEA. The CDR3 is made up of 11 amino acids. The CDR3 here is CSVYRAGELFF. CDR3 sequence (DNA): TGCAGCGTTTACAGGGCCGGGGAGCTGTTTTTT.

This clone was recorded only once. The chain has TRBV6-2 or TRBV6-3 and TRBJ1-5; no firm D call. Germline loops: CDR1 MNHEY, CDR2 SVGEGT. V lost 6 bases and J 4 bases, leaving 10 bases between the germline ends. The CDR3 spans 13 residues. The CDR3 is CASSLERNQPQHF. For the CDR3, the DNA is TGTGCCAGCAGCCTCGAGCGAAATCAGCCCCAGCATTTT.

This chain links TRBV30 with TRBJ1-1, with no clear D. Germline loops: CDR1 GTSNPN, CDR2 SVGIG (reference sequence). This CDR3 is 12 amino acids long. V was cut by 4 bases and J by 8 bases, with 14 bases left in between. CDR3 residues: CAWTPGKLEAFF. Written as DNA, the CDR3 is TGTGCCTGGACTCCTGGGAAACTGGAAGCTTTCTTT.

The V and J genes are TRBV2 and TRBJ2-5; TRBD2 matches at 10 bases. This CDR3 contains 14 residues. V dropped 6 bases and J dropped 3; count of bases not matched to a gene: 4. Germline-derived CDR1 and CDR2 are SNHLY and FYNNEI. The CDR3 sequence is CASRPGLAEETQYF. DNA for the CDR3: TGTGCCAGCAGGCCCGGACTAGCGGAAGAGACCCAGTACTTC.

CDR3 nucleotides: TGTGCCAGCAGTCTCCGGGACGAAAATGAGCAGTTCTTC. Translated, it gives CASSLRDENEQFF. The chain has TRBV27 and TRBJ2-1, with D perhaps being TRBD1 or TRBD2 (5 bases each). This CDR3 has 13 residues. V was clipped by 5 bases and J by 7 bases, with 12 bases between them. Germline V gene lookup returns CDR1 MNHEY and CDR2 SMNVEV (reference sequence).

This sequence joins TRBV3-1 (or the pseudogene TRBV3-2) and TRBJ2-5; TRBD1 aligns across 8 bases. The trim removed 4 bases at V and 3 bases at J, leaving 10 bases unmatched. The CDR3 has 16 residues. Looked up from germline, CDR1 is LGHDT and CDR2 is YNNKEL (reference sequence). In DNA form, the CDR3 reads TGTGCCAGCAGCCCCAGGACCAAGACAGGGGAAGAGACCCAGTACTTC. This codes for CASSPRTKTGEETQYF.

This clone has only a few counts. The J gene is TRBJ2-5, the V gene TRBV7-9, with 7 positions matching TRBD1. This CDR3 region has 13 residues. Germline-derived CDR1 and CDR2 are SEHNR and FQNEAQ (reference sequence). The ends lost 6 bases at V and 5 bases at J; junction bases unmatched: 6. The CDR3: CASSADRWETQYF. DNA for the CDR3: TGTGCCAGCAGTGCGGACAGGTGGGAGACCCAGTACTTC.

Here the CDR3 reads CASSLGQDYGYTF. The CDR3 DNA follows: TGTGCCAGCAGTCTCGGACAGGATTATGGCTACACCTTC. The chain uses TRBV5-5 and TRBJ1-2; 7 bases are a match to TRBD1. Germline trimming cut 5 bases from V and 5 bases from J; bases unmatched to any gene: 6. The germline gives CDR1 SGHKS, CDR2 YYEKEE (reference sequence). CDR3 size: 13 residues.

The rearrangement joins TRBV7-6 to TRBJ2-1; 9 bases map to TRBD2. The length of the CDR3 is 16 residues. Germline-derived CDR1 and CDR2 are SGHVS and FNYEAQ. V was pared by 0 bases and J by 4 bases, with 4 bases of the junction left unmatched. The CDR3 sequence: CASSLASAGGYNEQFF. The DNA for the CDR3 is TGTGCCAGCAGCTTAGCGTCAGCGGGGGGATACAATGAGCAGTTCTTC.

The V gene is TRBV7-9, the J gene TRBJ1-3, with D tentatively TRBD1 (5 bases). CDR3 size: 15 residues. Germline values: CDR1 SEHNR, CDR2 FQNEAQ (reference sequence). The V and J ends lost 5 bases and 0 bases respectively, with 11 bases between them. The CDR3 reads CASSLDSISGNTIYF. The CDR3, as DNA: TGTGCCAGCAGCCTCGACAGCATCTCTGGAAACACCATATATTTT.